Each of the 28 T cell receptor beta chains below was sequenced from the same sample in a study of CD8 T cells in ankylosing spondylitis (dated 2017 in TCRdb). Libraries were constructed by 5' RACE. The sample was run on an Illumina HiSeq 2500. TCRdb redid the processing of the public reads, applying fastp at Q25 and MiXCR, and retained in-frame beta chains. Every CDR3 protein is listed once, alongside the most common genes and DNA of its rows. The sample data list about 540,000 distinct CDR3 sequences, and 12% of these were observed just once. The ten biggest clones cover approximately 6.3% of the sample. Study-wide conclusions, independent of this receptor: A TCR beta motif of fewer than 10 highly homologous amino acid variants appeared characteristic of blood from ankylosing spondylitis patients.

Antigens for these TCRs are unknown. Sequencing used blood, either unsorted or a sorted T cell fraction (not recorded which). The receptors derive from a male donor with ankylosing spondylitis.

The table lists this clonotype with a few counts. The chain couples TRBV5-1 to TRBJ2-2; 9 bases align to TRBD1. Germline V gives CDR1 SGHRS, CDR2 YFSETQ. There are 15 residues in the CDR3. Trimming at V came to 4 bases and at J to 4 bases, leaving 5 bases not matched to a gene. The CDR3, as DNA: TGCGCCAGCAGCATTGGACAGGGGATCACCGGGGAGCTGTTTTTT. The encoded protein is CASSIGQGITGELFF.

This clonotype has a handful of counts. V usage is TRBV7-9 and J usage is TRBJ2-1, with D possibly being TRBD1 or TRBD2 (6 bases each). CDR1 and CDR2 from the germline V gene are SEHNR and FQNEAQ (reference sequence). The length of the CDR3 is 15 residues. Trimming pared 5 bases from V and 7 bases from J, leaving 18 bases between. CDR3 DNA sequence: TGTGCCAGCAGCGGAGGGGGGATTGTGATAAATGAGCAGTTCTTC. Residues: CASSGGGIVINEQFF. The variable domain in full, with the rest retrieved from reference TRBV7-9 and TRBJ2-1, is DTGVSQNPRHKITKRGQNVTFRCDPISEHNRLYWYRQTLGQGPEFLTYFQNEAQLEKSRLLSDRFSAERPKGSFSTLEIQRTEQGDSAMYLCASSGGGIVINEQFFGPGTRLTVL.

The chain couples TRBV18 to TRBJ1-5; no clear D gene. Between the trimmed V and J ends, which lost 3 bases and 5 bases, there was a span of 17 bases. CDR1 is KGHSH and CDR2 is LQKENI in the germline V gene. The CDR3 sequence is 16 residues long. The CDR3 bases are TGTGCCAGCTCACCGGATCCGGGATCCAGTGATCAGCCCCAGCATTTT. Translation: CASSPDPGSSDQPQHF.

The chain uses TRBV11-2 and TRBJ2-2; D gene unclear. The CDR3 totals 16 residues. The V and J ends lost 4 bases and 4 bases respectively, with 16 bases between them. Germline assignment: CDR1 SGHAT and CDR2 FQNNGV. The CDR3 here is CASSSQRSVRTGELFF. CDR3 coding DNA: TGTGCCAGCAGCTCCCAGAGAAGCGTCCGCACCGGGGAGCTGTTTTTT.

Ten or more counts support this clonotype. V and J are TRBV9 and TRBJ2-1, with 10 bases aligning to TRBD2. J lost 5 bases, V lost 4 bases, and 6 bases had no gene match. The CDR3 is 15 residues long. Germline V gene data show CDR1 as SGDLS and CDR2 as YYNGEE. The CDR3 is CASSPWTSGDNEQFF. The CDR3, as DNA: TGTGCCAGCAGCCCCTGGACTAGCGGAGACAATGAGCAGTTCTTC.

The chain uses TRBV5-1 and TRBJ2-1; 15 positions agree with TRBD2. Losses at the gene ends were 4 bases for V and 9 bases for J; bases not matched to a gene: 5. The CDR3 runs to 15 residues. Germline CDR1 SGHRS, CDR2 YFSETQ. The DNA for the CDR3 is TGCGCCAGCAGCCCCGGACTAGCGGGAGGGCCTGAGCAGTTCTTC. As protein: CASSPGLAGGPEQFF.

CDR3 in DNA: TGTGCCAGCAGAGTGACAGTCAACTATGGCTACACCTTC. Protein: CASRVTVNYGYTF. The chain recombines TRBV6-1 with TRBJ1-2, with D possibly TRBD1 on 5 matching bases. Germline V lookup: CDR1 MNHNS, CDR2 SASEGT. V was shortened by 6 bases and J by 2 bases, with 10 bases between the two germline ends. The CDR3 runs 13 residues.

There are many counts of this clonotype. This chain uses TRBV28 with TRBJ2-2; D may correspond to TRBD1 or TRBD2 (5 bases each). CDR3 length: 16 residues. The germline gives CDR1 MDHEN, CDR2 SYDVKM. Trimming cost V 7 bases and J 6 bases, with 21 bases left between them. The DNA for the CDR3 is TGTGCCAGCACGTCCAGGAGGACACAGAGGGCCGGGGAGCTGTTTTTT. This sequence encodes CASTSRRTQRAGELFF.

V and J are TRBV20-1 and TRBJ2-2; 7 nucleotides align to TRBD2. Germline CDR1 DFQATT, CDR2 SNEGSKA (reference sequence). V lost 5 bases to trimming and J lost 3 bases; unmatched junction nucleotides: 9. The length of the CDR3 is 15 residues. The CDR3 loop is CSAGGELADTGELFF. CDR3 bases: TGCAGTGCTGGGGGGGAACTAGCCGACACCGGGGAGCTGTTTTTT.

This chain connects TRBV6-1 to TRBJ1-2, with D hard to call. The CDR3 contains 13 residues. Trimming removed 3 bases at V and 4 bases at J, with 9 bases between. In germline, CDR1 is MNHNS, CDR2 SASEGT. CDR3 loop: CASSDRSGYGYTF. CDR3 DNA: TGTGCCAGCAGTGACCGCTCGGGCTATGGCTACACCTTC.

The CDR3 loop reads CASSDGRGGNEQFF. Here the CDR3 DNA reads TGTGCCAGCAGTGACGGCAGGGGAGGGAATGAGCAGTTCTTC. The chain joins TRBV2 to TRBJ2-1, with D perhaps TRBD2 (7 bases). This CDR3 region has 14 residues. Trimming cost V 3 bases and J 7 bases, with 13 bases left between them. Per the germline V gene, CDR1 is SNHLY and CDR2 is FYNNEI.

The chain uses TRBV27 and TRBJ1-2; perhaps TRBD1 as D (6 bases). CDR3 length: 12 amino acids. The germline CDR1 and CDR2 sequences are MNHEY and SMNVEV (reference sequence). Trimming cost V 5 bases and J 10 bases, with 14 bases left between them. Here the CDR3 DNA reads TGTGCCAGCAGTCTAAACAGGGTAAACTACACCTTC. This translates into CASSLNRVNYTF.

The table lists this clonotype with a few counts. The CDR3 coding sequence is TGTGCCAGCAAGGCAGCGGGAGAGGCAGATACGCAGTATTTT. This codes for CASKAAGEADTQYF. This chain connects TRBV25-1 to TRBJ2-3; TRBD2 matches 8 bases. This CDR3 region has 14 residues. Germline CDR1 reads MGHDK; CDR2 reads SYGVNS. V was clipped by 7 bases and J by 4 bases; unmatched bases: 7.

The table lists this clonotype with a few counts. This rearrangement joins TRBV5-1 to TRBJ1-2; D remains ambiguous. CDR1 and CDR2 from the germline V gene are SGHRS and YFSETQ. V was trimmed by 7 bases and J by 7 bases, leaving 32 bases between them. The CDR3 runs to 18 residues. This CDR3 reads CASSKEGFDGLRGVGYTF. The CDR3 DNA follows: TGCGCCAGCTCCAAAGAAGGTTTCGACGGACTTAGAGGTGTTGGCTACACCTTC.

The table lists this clonotype with a few counts. V and J are TRBV20-1 and TRBJ1-5; 7 nucleotides align to TRBD1. The V segment lost 6 bases and the J segment 1 base; nucleotides outside the gene matches: 6. This CDR3 has 14 amino acids. The germline CDR1 and CDR2 sequences are DFQATT and SNEGSKA (reference sequence). CDR3 nucleotide sequence: TGCAGTGCCCAGGGGGGTTTCAGCAATCAGCCCCAGCATTTT. Translation gives CSAQGGFSNQPQHF.

This clonotype showed up just a few times. CDR3 residues: CATSDWSGNTGELFF. The DNA of the CDR3 is TGTGCCACCAGTGATTGGTCAGGGAACACCGGGGAGCTGTTTTTT. The J gene is TRBJ2-2, the V gene TRBV24-1; D unclear. Germline assignment: CDR1 KGHDR and CDR2 SFDVKD. Trimming left V 2 bases short and J 1 base short, with 7 bases between. The CDR3 consists of 15 residues.

The V gene is TRBV5-1, the J gene TRBJ2-7; tentative D call: TRBD1 (5 bases). Germline-derived CDR1 and CDR2 are SGHRS and YFSETQ. The CDR3 has 14 residues. The V end was cut by 0 bases, the J end by 3 bases, with 10 bases between. CDR3 sequence reads: CASSLGSGIYEQYF. The CDR3 nucleotides read TGCGCCAGCAGCTTGGGGTCAGGGATCTACGAGCAGTACTTC. The whole variable domain, remainder taken from reference TRBV5-1 and TRBJ2-7, is KAGVTQTPRYLIKTRGQQVTLSCSPISGHRSVSWYQQTPGQGLQFLFEYFSETQRNKGNFPGRFSGRQFSNSRSEMNVSTLELGDSALYLCASSLGSGIYEQYFGPGTRLTVT.

This clonotype was detected ten times or more. The J gene is TRBJ2-5, the V gene TRBV29-1; D gene ambiguous. The CDR3 totals 13 residues. Between the trimmed V and J ends, which lost 7 bases and 4 bases, there was a span of 16 bases. The germline gives CDR1 SQVTM, CDR2 ANQGSEA. DNA of the CDR3: TGCAGCGCCGAGGAGACGTCGACAGAGACCCAGTACTTC. This gives the protein CSAEETSTETQYF.

This chain joins TRBV18 and TRBJ1-1, with D uncertain. V dropped 2 bases and J dropped 2 bases, with 9 bases sitting between them. The CDR3 sequence is 14 residues long. CDR1 and CDR2 (germline): KGHSH, LQKENI. The CDR3 DNA is TGTGCCAGCTCACCATGGACGGACAACACTGAAGCTTTCTTT. This translates into CASSPWTDNTEAFF. The complete variable domain, with remaining parts taken from reference TRBV18 and TRBJ1-1, reads NAGVMQNPRHLVRRRGQEARLRCSPMKGHSHVYWYRQLPEEGLKFMVYLQKENIIDESGMPKERFSAEFPKEGPSILRIQQVVRGDSAAYFCASSPWTDNTEAFFGQGTRLTVV.

The CDR3 DNA sequence: TGTGCCAGCACCCCACTCCCCCAGGGCCCTAATGAAAAACTGTTTTTT. Its protein product is CASTPLPQGPNEKLFF. The chain combines TRBV7-8 with TRBJ1-4, with a possible D match to TRBD1 (5 bases). Trimming stripped 7 bases from V and 3 bases from J, with 18 bases between. Per germline, CDR1 SGHVS and CDR2 FQNEAQ. The CDR3 covers 16 residues.

The rearrangement joins TRBV7-2 to TRBJ2-1; 7 bases are a match to TRBD2. This CDR3 comprises 16 residues. With V trimmed by 0 bases and J by 0 bases, 2 bases remained unmatched. The germline CDR1 and CDR2 sequences are SGHTA and FQGNSA. CDR3 DNA: TGTGCCAGCAGCTTAGCCCGGACTAGCTCCTACAATGAGCAGTTCTTC. This translates into CASSLARTSSYNEQFF.

There are a few counts of this clonotype. The V gene is TRBV2, the J gene TRBJ2-3; 8 bases match TRBD2. The germline gives CDR1 SNHLY, CDR2 FYNNEI. The length of the CDR3 is 14 residues. The V segment lost 8 bases and the J segment 6 bases; nucleotides outside the gene matches: 10. CDR3 bases: TGTGCCAGCCAATACGGGAGGGCCTTGGATACGCAGTATTTT. Encoded protein: CASQYGRALDTQYF.

This clonotype was observed a few times. This chain links TRBV6-1 with TRBJ1-4, with unresolved D. The V end lost 0 bases, the J end lost 3 bases, and 8 bases lay between the germline ends. The germline V gene has CDR1 MNHNS and CDR2 SASEGT. This CDR3 is 15 amino acids long. The CDR3 region is CASSEAAGPNEKLFF. Written as DNA, the CDR3 is TGTGCCAGCAGTGAAGCGGCCGGACCTAATGAAAAACTGTTTTTT.

This clonotype was seen a handful of times. This chain connects TRBV11-2 to TRBJ1-2; no clear D. V dropped 5 bases and J dropped 5 bases, with 24 bases sitting between them. CDR1 is SGHAT, CDR2 FQNNGV, per germline. The CDR3 contains 17 residues. The CDR3 DNA reads as TGTGCCAGCAGCCCCGCCGGGTCAGGAAAAATAATTTATGGCTACACCTTC. Residues: CASSPAGSGKIIYGYTF.

This clonotype was detected only a few times. This sequence joins TRBV5-1 and TRBJ2-1; D not resolved. Germline assignment: CDR1 SGHRS and CDR2 YFSETQ. The CDR3 runs to 14 residues. The germline V and J ends were trimmed by 7 bases and 4 bases, with 15 bases remaining between them. The CDR3 protein is CASGPELTYNEQFF. The CDR3 DNA sequence: TGCGCCAGCGGGCCCGAACTTACATACAATGAGCAGTTCTTC.

The sample holds a few counts of this clonotype. V usage is TRBV6-6 and J usage is TRBJ1-2; D not certain. V lost 6 bases, J lost 8 bases, and 7 bases lay in between. Germline V CDR1 and CDR2: MNHNY, SVGAGI (reference sequence). This CDR3 contains 10 residues. The DNA of the CDR3 is TGTGCCAGCAGCGGACGGGGCTACACCTTC. Its translation is CASSGRGYTF.

This clonotype has a handful of counts. The chain recombines TRBV9 with TRBJ1-1; D might be TRBD1 (6 bases). This CDR3 spans 14 amino acids. V lost 0 bases and J lost 4, with 10 bases in between. Germline-derived CDR1 and CDR2 are SGDLS and YYNGEE. The DNA of the CDR3 is TGTGCCAGCAGCGTAGTAGGGGGAGGCACTGAAGCTTTCTTT. Its translation: CASSVVGGGTEAFF.

This clonotype was detected only a few times. The chain couples TRBV7-2 to TRBJ2-3; a possible D gene is TRBD1 (5 bases). CDR3 length equals 15 residues. V dropped 1 base and J dropped 4 bases, with 12 bases sitting between them. The germline gives CDR1 SGHTA, CDR2 FQGNSA. Here the CDR3 DNA reads TGTGCCAGCAGCTTAGTGGGGTCAGGGCCAGATACGCAGTATTTT. Translating it yields CASSLVGSGPDTQYF.